This TCR beta chain stems from a study of T-cell reconstitution after alpha-beta-depleted transplantation in children. This clonotype occurred many times. Its antigen is currently unknown. Germline CDR1 and CDR2: SGHTA and FQGTGA. The ends lost 3 bases at V and 5 bases at J; junction bases unmatched: 6. This CDR3 spans 15 amino acids. Findings and caveats of the study: Some patients' high day-60 TCRbeta diversity was traced to surviving recipient T cells and thymic progenitors.

Library preparation (for TCRbeta) was performed with unique molecular identifiers. One entry per CDR3 protein, called by TCRdb with MiXCR from the PCR reads. The table includes 100,000 or so distinct CDR3 sequences, about 6% detected once. J is TRBJ2-5 and V is TRBV7-3; TRBD2 matches at 10 bases. The sequence derives from a female patient between 2 and 15 years old who had a stem cell transplant for Fanconi anemia, so the T cells may come from the graft donor. Sequences were derived from PBMCs, mostly from graft donor cells, sampled 60 days after TCRalphabeta/CD19-depleted stem cell transplant. As DNA, the CDR3 is TGTGCCAGCAGCTTCGCAGCGGGAGGGGGGGAGACCCAGTACTTC. Translated, it gives CASSFAAGGGETQYF.